A selection of T cell receptor beta chains follows, all from one sample in a study of T cell repertoires in cytomegalovirus infection. A single record per CDR3 protein comes from TCRdb applying MiXCR to the reads. The repertoire includes around 210,000 distinct CDR3 sequences, 6.5% of them detected once, and 6.5% sits in the top ten. Sample: PBMCs. These receptors were collected from a human donor in good health (CMV status not recorded). Some clones in this sample may be carry-over from other donors' samples. The CDR3 runs from the conserved cysteine through the conserved F or W. A D gene is named only where the DNA matches it firmly. The size entry is marked missing in some rows and otherwise reads once, few, many or a size class.

V: TRBV12-3/TRBV12-4
J: TRBJ1-5
D: TRBD1
size: many
DNA: TGTGCCAGCACCACAGGACAGGGAGACCATCAGCCCCAGCATTTT
CDR3: CASTTGQGDHQPQHF

V: TRBV7-2
J: TRBJ1-1
D: TRBD1
size: many
DNA: TGTGCCAGCAGCCCGGGACAGGGGAGGTACACTGAAGCTTTCTTT
CDR3: CASSPGQGRYTEAFF

V: TRBV7-2
J: TRBJ1-2
D: .
size: many
DNA: TGTGCCAGCAGCTTAGGAGCTTGGGGTTCAGGCTACACCTTC
CDR3: CASSLGAWGSGYTF

V: TRBV20-1
J: TRBJ1-6
D: .
size: few
DNA: TGCAGTGCCGGGGTAGTACAGCACACAAATTCACCCCTCCACTTT
CDR3: CSAGVVQHTNSPLHF

V: TRBV19
J: TRBJ1-5
D: .
size: few
DNA: TGTGCCAGTAGTATACCCAGACAAAATAAGCAGCCCCAGCATTTT
CDR3: CASSIPRQNKQPQHF

V: TRBV12-3/TRBV12-4
J: TRBJ2-7
D: .
size: many
DNA: TGTGCCAGCAGTTTCGAGGGGCTCGAGCAGTACTTC
CDR3: CASSFEGLEQYF

V: TRBV15
J: TRBJ1-2
D: .
size: many
DNA: TGTGCCACCAGTCAGGCTAACTATGGCTACACCTTC
CDR3: CATSQANYGYTF

V: TRBV29-1
J: TRBJ2-5
D: .
size: many
DNA: TGCAGCGTTGACTCAGGGAGCGGACTCGACGGCGAGGAGACCCAGTACTTC
CDR3: CSVDSGSGLDGEETQYF

V: TRBV7-2
J: TRBJ1-1
D: TRBD1
size: many
DNA: TGTGCCAGCACCCTCGATACAGGGGCGCGGGGTGAAGCTTTCTTT
CDR3: CASTLDTGARGEAFF

V: TRBV29-1
J: TRBJ2-5
D: TRBD1
size: many
DNA: TGCAGCGATCGGGACAGGGGAATGGAGACCCAGTACTTC
CDR3: CSDRDRGMETQYF

V: TRBV4-1
J: TRBJ2-3
D: TRBD2
size: many
DNA: TGCGCCAGCAGCCAACCGAGCGGGGGAAGCACAGATACGCAGTATTTT
CDR3: CASSQPSGGSTDTQYF

V: TRBV5-1
J: TRBJ2-3
D: TRBD2
size: many
DNA: TGCGCCAGCAGCTCGGGACTAGCGGGGGGACCTAGCACAGATACGCAGTATTTT
CDR3: CASSSGLAGGPSTDTQYF

V: TRBV7-2
J: TRBJ2-3
D: TRBD2
size: many
DNA: TGTGCCAGCAGCTTTGTCCCGACTAGCGGCATGGATACGCAGTATTTT
CDR3: CASSFVPTSGMDTQYF

V: TRBV28
J: TRBJ1-2
D: .
size: .
DNA: TGTGCCAGCAGGGAAGCCAGGGAGGGTGATAGCGGCTACACCTTC
CDR3: CASREAREGDSGYTF

V: TRBV18
J: TRBJ1-6
D: .
size: few
DNA: TGTGCCAGCTCACCAAAGCGGACGGAAAATTCACCCCTCCACTTT
CDR3: CASSPKRTENSPLHF

V: TRBV29-1
J: TRBJ1-1
D: TRBD1
size: many
DNA: TGCAGCGTATCGACAGGGATCACTGAAGCTTTCTTT
CDR3: CSVSTGITEAFF

V: TRBV5-5
J: TRBJ2-4
D: .
size: many
DNA: TGTGCCAGCAGCTTGTACTCGACTTCCCAGGCCAAAAACATTCAGTACTTC
CDR3: CASSLYSTSQAKNIQYF

V: TRBV7-2
J: TRBJ1-2
D: .
size: many
DNA: TGTGCCAGCAGCTTAGACAGGGTCTATGGCTACACCTTC
CDR3: CASSLDRVYGYTF

V: TRBV5-4
J: TRBJ1-1
D: .
size: many
DNA: TGTGCCAGCAGCTTGGTTGGGATCACGAACACTGAAGCTTTCTTT
CDR3: CASSLVGITNTEAFF

V: TRBV28
J: TRBJ2-1
D: .
size: many
DNA: TGTGCCAGCATACCCGGGGCCTACAATGAGCAGTTCTTC
CDR3: CASIPGAYNEQFF

V: TRBV29-1
J: TRBJ1-1
D: .
size: few
DNA: TGCAGCGTCTCAGGACATATAAACACTGAAGCTTTCTTT
CDR3: CSVSGHINTEAFF

V: TRBV29-1
J: TRBJ2-3
D: TRBD1
size: many
DNA: TGCAGCGTTGACGGCGACAGGGGACAGGGTCTGGATACGCAGTATTTT
CDR3: CSVDGDRGQGLDTQYF